This TCR beta chain was profiled in a study of cytomegalovirus exposure and HLA in healthy donors. Findings of the study overall: In a later analysis, across HLA loci, associated TCR counts were highest for DRB1, lowest for HLA-C.

Germline CDR1 PRHDT, CDR2 FYEKMQ (reference sequence). V was trimmed by 5 bases and J by 5 bases, leaving 20 bases between them. The length of the CDR3 is 16 residues. PCR used 60 Vbeta primers and 13 Jbeta primers. Assay: immunoSEQ multiplex PCR; the TCRdb copy retains only in-frame clones and omits some. Of around 120,000 clones detected, 74% appear once; the ten largest clones hold about 2.5%. This clone has only a few counts. Antigen unknown. Though probably carrying unrecorded immune exposures, donors were nominally healthy at sampling. The chain links TRBV13 to TRBJ2-3; D perhaps matches TRBD2 (7 bases). The source of this sequence is a man aged 50 to 60 in good health and CMV-seropositive. The sequencing input was PBMCs. The CDR3, as DNA: TGTGCCAGCAGCCCCCGAGGGGGGGGGCCGGTAGATACGCAGTATTTT. This translates into CASSPRGGGPVDTQYF.